The 20 T cell receptor beta chains below were found in one sample sequenced in a study of CD8 T cells in ankylosing spondylitis. These TCRs' antigens remain unknown. TCRdb re-derived calls from the 5' RACE reads in MiXCR, one entry per CDR3 protein. The sample consists of roughly 490,000 distinct CDR3 sequences, less than 6% of them appearing once. Findings of the study overall: Characteristic of ankylosing spondylitis blood, it appeared, was a TCR beta motif comprising about 8 highly homologous variants.

The source material was blood, either unsorted or a sorted T cell fraction (not recorded which). The source of these receptors is a male donor with ankylosing spondylitis.

The sample holds many counts of this clonotype. The chain has TRBV9 and TRBJ2-7, with 10 bases aligning to TRBD1. Germline V gene lookup returns CDR1 SGDLS and CDR2 YYNGEE. This CDR3 region has 14 residues. V shed 3 bases, J shed 3 bases, and the junction held 3 bases outside the gene matches. In DNA form, the CDR3 reads TGTGCCAGCAGCGCACGGGACAGGGGCTACGAGCAGTACTTC. Protein product: CASSARDRGYEQYF.

This clonotype was counted ten times or more. The rearrangement uses TRBV29-1 and TRBJ2-5; D remains unclear. The length of the CDR3 is 12 residues. Trimming left V 1 base short and J 2 bases short, with 5 bases between. In germline, CDR1 is SQVTM, CDR2 ANQGSEA. The CDR3 loop reads CSVEGQQETQYF. DNA for the CDR3: TGCAGCGTTGAAGGGCAGCAAGAGACCCAGTACTTC.

A remark on this clonotype: Since a much larger clone is just one base distant, this may be a read error. The rearrangement links TRBV6-2 or TRBV6-3 to TRBJ2-3, with D hard to call. V was shortened by 8 bases and J by 1 base, with 10 bases between the two germline ends. The CDR3 is 13 residues long. Germline CDR1 MNHEY, CDR2 SVGEGT. DNA of the CDR3: TGTGCCAGCGGCGACCCTCGCACAGATACGCAGTATTTT. Amino acid sequence: CASGDPRTDTQYF.

This clonotype showed up just a few times. A much more abundant neighbour one base away suggests this may be a read error. This chain connects TRBV24-1 to TRBJ2-3; 11 bases fit TRBD2. The CDR3 runs to 15 residues. V lost 5 bases, J lost 0 bases, and 0 bases stayed unmatched. In germline, CDR1 is KGHDR, CDR2 SFDVKD. CDR3 DNA sequence: TGTGCCACCAGTGGGACTAGCGGGAGCACAGATACGCAGTATTTT. Its translation: CATSGTSGSTDTQYF.

This clonotype was recorded many times. The chain combines TRBV7-9 with TRBJ2-1; D is unclear. Trimming cost V 5 bases and J 9 bases, with 11 bases left between them. CDR3 length: 12 residues. Germline V gene lookup returns CDR1 SEHNR and CDR2 FQNEAQ (reference sequence). In DNA, the CDR3 is TGTGCCAGCAGCCGAAGCTTCGGTGAGCAGTTCTTC. It codes for CASSRSFGEQFF.

This clonotype was counted at least ten times. The V call is TRBV24-1, the J call TRBJ2-1, with D perhaps TRBD2 (6 bases). This CDR3 has 11 residues. Trimming pared 12 bases from V and 7 bases from J, leaving 12 bases between. The germline CDR1 and CDR2 sequences are KGHDR and SFDVKD. CDR3 sequence reads: CASEGQNEQFF. Here the CDR3 DNA reads TGTGCCTCGGAGGGGCAAAATGAGCAGTTCTTC.

This clonotype occurred many times. The rearrangement links TRBV29-1 to TRBJ1-2; TRBD1 agrees at 10 bases. The CDR3 is 15 residues long. Germline V CDR1 and CDR2: SQVTM, ANQGSEA. Trimming took 2 bases from V and 3 from J; bases not matched to a gene: 6. Here the CDR3 reads CSVESDRGRHYGYTF. The CDR3 DNA follows: TGCAGCGTTGAATCTGACAGGGGGCGGCACTATGGCTACACCTTC.

This clonotype was detected many times. The V call is TRBV12-3 or TRBV12-4, the J call TRBJ1-1, with D uncertain. This CDR3 comprises 15 residues. V shed 5 bases and J shed 2 bases, with 15 bases lying between them. The DNA of the CDR3 is TGTGCCAGCAGTCCTAGCGCGGTTTACAACACTGAAGCTTTCTTT. Translated, it gives CASSPSAVYNTEAFF.

This chain's CDR3 is CASSLYVGDSGANVLTF. The DNA of the CDR3 is TGTGCCAGCAGCTTATATGTGGGGGATTCTGGGGCCAACGTCCTGACTTTC. The chain recombines TRBV7-9 with TRBJ2-6; D may correspond to TRBD1 or TRBD2 (5 bases each). CDR3 length equals 17 residues. Germline loops: CDR1 SEHNR, CDR2 FQNEAQ (reference sequence). V was cut by 2 bases and J by 1 base, with 12 bases left in between.

Many counts were recorded for this clonotype. The chain employs TRBV7-2 and TRBJ2-3; TRBD2 is a possible D gene (5 bases). Trimming took off 5 bases at V and 2 bases at J, with 17 bases between the two ends. The CDR3 spans 16 residues. Germline-derived CDR1 and CDR2 are SGHTA and FQGNSA. As DNA, the CDR3 is TGTGCCAGCAGCACATCTAGGGCTAGCTCCACAGATACGCAGTATTTT. Amino acid sequence: CASSTSRASSTDTQYF. Based on the CDR3 plus reference TRBV7-2 and TRBJ2-3, the full variable domain is GAGVSQSPSNKVTEKGKDVELRCDPISGHTALYWYRQSLGQGLEFLIYFQGNSAPDKSGLPSDRFSAERTGGSVSTLTIQRTQQEDSAVYLCASSTSRASSTDTQYFGPGTRLTVL.

This clonotype was picked up many times. The J gene is TRBJ2-7, the V gene TRBV20-1; 8 bases align to TRBD1. The CDR3 contains 16 residues. Germline CDR1 and CDR2: DFQATT and SNEGSKA (reference sequence). J gave up 1 base and V 6 bases, and 14 bases lay outside the gene matches. CDR3 in amino acids: CSANAPGTGASYEQYF. The CDR3 DNA reads TGCAGTGCCAATGCCCCGGGGACAGGTGCTTCCTACGAGCAGTACTTC.

This clonotype was observed at least ten times. The gene calls are TRBV4-3 and TRBJ2-1; 7 nucleotides align to TRBD2. Trimming cost V 1 base and J 1 base; bases outside gene matches: 7. Germline CDR1 LGHNA, CDR2 YSLEER. The CDR3 runs 17 residues. The CDR3 sequence is CASSQVAGVMSYNEQFF. The DNA for the CDR3 is TGCGCCAGCAGCCAAGTGGCGGGAGTGATGTCCTACAATGAGCAGTTCTTC.

The table lists this clonotype with many counts. One end of the junction does not line up with germline, which may come from a read error. The rearrangement uses TRBV20-1 and TRBJ2-7; possible D gene TRBD2, 6 bases. This CDR3 comprises 12 residues. Germline-derived CDR1 and CDR2 are DFQATT and SNEGSKA (reference sequence). The CDR3 DNA reads as TGCAGTCCTAGTAGGGAGGCCCACGAGCAGTACTTC. This encodes CSPSREAHEQYF.

The rearrangement links TRBV4-1 to TRBJ1-2; weak D call: TRBD1 (5 bases). V was clipped by 4 bases and J by 5 bases, with 17 bases between them. Per the germline V gene, CDR1 is MGHRA and CDR2 is YSYEKL. This CDR3 has 15 residues. CDR3 region: CASSRARGESYGYTF. The CDR3 nucleotides are TGCGCCAGCAGCCGCGCTCGGGGGGAGAGTTATGGCTACACCTTC.

This clonotype was observed many times. The genes are TRBV5-1 and TRBJ2-2; unclear D gene. The CDR3 has 13 amino acids. Per germline, CDR1 SGHRS and CDR2 YFSETQ. V lost 0 bases, J lost 5 bases, and 5 bases lay in between. CDR3: CASSLAETGELFF. The CDR3 DNA reads TGCGCCAGCAGCTTGGCCGAGACCGGGGAGCTGTTTTTT.

The chain links TRBV12-3 or TRBV12-4 to TRBJ2-3; TRBD2 aligns across 12 bases. CDR3 length: 20 amino acids. Trimming removed 6 bases from V and 0 bases from J; junction bases left unmatched: 16. CDR3 protein: CASSGLKRTTSGGSTDTQYF. The CDR3 nucleotides read TGTGCCAGCAGCGGACTGAAACGGACGACTAGCGGGGGCAGCACAGATACGCAGTATTTT.

Ten or more counts support this clonotype. This chain joins TRBV20-1 and TRBJ1-5; D not resolved. Germline V gene data show CDR1 as DFQATT and CDR2 as SNEGSKA (reference sequence). The V end was cut by 3 bases, the J end by 7 bases, with 13 bases between. The CDR3 is 13 amino acids. The CDR3 is CSASGGLDQPQHF. In DNA form, the CDR3 reads TGCAGTGCTAGTGGCGGTTTGGACCAGCCCCAGCATTTT.

This clonotype has a count of ten or more. The V call is TRBV7-2, the J call TRBJ2-7; D is ambiguous. Germline-derived CDR1 and CDR2 are SGHTA and FQGNSA. V was cut by 3 bases and J by 7 bases, with 10 bases left in between. The CDR3 consists of 12 residues. The CDR3 protein is CASSFRGWEQYF. Here the CDR3 DNA reads TGTGCCAGCAGCTTTCGAGGCTGGGAGCAGTACTTC.

This clonotype was detected many times. The chain links TRBV9 to TRBJ2-2; D remains unclear. CDR1 is SGDLS and CDR2 is YYNGEE in the germline V gene. The CDR3 contains 14 residues. Trimming left V 0 bases short and J 0 bases short, with 3 bases between. The CDR3 spells CASSVAPNTGELFF. The DNA of the CDR3 is TGTGCCAGCAGCGTAGCGCCGAACACCGGGGAGCTGTTTTTT.

This clonotype was found many times. The rearrangement links TRBV5-1 to TRBJ2-3; D unclear. CDR1 is SGHRS, CDR2 YFSETQ, per germline. V was shortened by 1 base and J by 5 bases, with 20 bases between the two germline ends. The CDR3 extends over 17 amino acids. The CDR3 protein is CASSLPLLTLSEDTQYF. CDR3 DNA sequence: TGCGCCAGCAGCTTGCCCCTACTAACTCTGTCGGAAGATACGCAGTATTTT.